This paragraph covers one T cell receptor beta chain sequence. The CDR3 sequence is 11 residues long. Germline CDR1 and CDR2: DFQATT and SNEGSKA (reference sequence). With 5 bases removed from V and 8 bases from J, the gap between germline ends came to 12 bases. This sample is part of a study of blood T cell repertoires in COVID-19. Generated by immunoSEQ multiplex PCR, the TCRdb table keeps only in-frame clones and is missing some. Found here are 100,000 to 120,000 clones, about 70% of them singletons; the top ten hold around 7.3%. The chain carries TRBV20-1 and TRBJ1-2; D is perhaps TRBD1 (6 bases). Sequenced material: peripheral blood. This receptor was obtained from a woman in her fifties or sixties with acute or convalescent COVID-19. The CDR3 spells CSALGTRGYTF. DNA of the CDR3: TGCAGTGCTCTAGGGACACGAGGCTACACCTTC.